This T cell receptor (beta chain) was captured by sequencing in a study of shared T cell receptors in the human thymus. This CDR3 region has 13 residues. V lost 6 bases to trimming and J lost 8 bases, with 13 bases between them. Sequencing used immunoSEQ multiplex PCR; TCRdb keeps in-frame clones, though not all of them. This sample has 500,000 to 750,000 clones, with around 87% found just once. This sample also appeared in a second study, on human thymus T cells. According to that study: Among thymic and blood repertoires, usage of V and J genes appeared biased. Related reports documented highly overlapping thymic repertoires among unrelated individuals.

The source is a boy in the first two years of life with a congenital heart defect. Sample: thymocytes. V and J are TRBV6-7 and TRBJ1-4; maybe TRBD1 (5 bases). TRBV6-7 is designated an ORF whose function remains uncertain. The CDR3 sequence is CASRSQDIEKLFF. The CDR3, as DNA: TGTGCCAGCAGGTCCCAGGACATAGAAAAACTGTTTTTT.